Below, 20 T cell receptor beta chains from the same sample are listed, as sequenced in a study of beta chain features in type 1 diabetes. Overall study findings and caveats: All four CD4+ subsets of Type 1 diabetes patients contained TCRB CDR3s that were moderately but significantly shorter.

Reverse transcription of all isolated RNA meant that expressed TCRB transcripts were sequenced. The data were produced by immunoSEQ multiplex PCR, yet TCRdb's version contains in-frame clones alone and is incomplete. Here the sample spans more than 550,000 clones, over 12% being singletons. These receptors lack a known antigen. Sequencing used naive CD4+ T cells from blood. The receptors originated from a man aged 18-30 years with type 1 diabetes.

This clone was detected only a few times. Other DNA sequences in this sample translate to the same CDR3. This chain joins TRBV7-9 and TRBJ2-3; 8 bases are a match to TRBD2. The germline CDR1 and CDR2 sequences are SEHNR and FQNEAQ (reference sequence). V gave up 6 bases and J gave up 1 base; unmatched junction bases: 3. This CDR3 has 14 amino acids. CDR3 DNA: TGTGCCAGCAGTCCGGGAGGGGGCACAGATACGCAGTATTTT. This translates into CASSPGGGTDTQYF. Supplemented by reference TRBV7-9 and TRBJ2-3, the full variable domain reads DTGVSQNPRHKITKRGQNVTFRCDPISEHNRLYWYRQTLGQGPEFLTYFQNEAQLEKSRLLSDRFSAERPKGSFSTLEIQRTEQGDSAMYLCASSPGGGTDTQYFGPGTRLTVL.

The chain carries TRBV5-4 and TRBJ2-1, with 10 bases lining up with TRBD2. CDR1 and CDR2 (germline): SGHNT, YYREEE (reference sequence). This CDR3 is built from 17 residues. The V and J ends lost 1 base and 7 bases, in that order; junction bases with no gene match: 11. The CDR3 is CASSLLLSSGSVNEQFF. DNA for the CDR3: TGTGCCAGCAGCTTGTTGCTTTCTAGCGGGAGTGTGAATGAGCAGTTCTTC.

The chain is built from TRBV30 and TRBJ2-5; D is unresolved. Trimming stripped 3 bases from V and 2 bases from J, with 7 bases between. This CDR3 contains 12 residues. From germline, CDR1 is GTSNPN and CDR2 SVGIG (reference sequence). This chain's CDR3 is CAWRTPQETQYF. CDR3 DNA: TGTGCCTGGAGGACTCCACAAGAGACCCAGTACTTC.

This clone came up a few times. The V and J genes are TRBV6-4 and TRBJ2-3, with D possibly matching TRBD2 (5 bases). CDR3 length: 13 amino acids. V shed 0 bases and J shed 4 bases, with 5 bases lying between them. Looked up from germline, CDR1 is MRHNA and CDR2 is SNTAGT. The CDR3 nucleotides read TGTGCCAGCAGTGACTCCGGGGCAGATACGCAGTATTTT. Translated, it gives CASSDSGADTQYF.

This clone was seen more than once but under ten times. This chain links TRBV4-2 with TRBJ2-1; 8 nucleotides agree with TRBD2. This CDR3 contains 14 residues. With 5 bases clipped from V and 3 bases from J, the junction kept 3 bases outside the gene matches. The germline V gene has CDR1 LGHNA and CDR2 YNFKEQ. CDR3 nucleotides: TGTGCCAGCAGCAGTAGCGGGAACTACAATGAGCAGTTCTTC. The encoded protein is CASSSSGNYNEQFF.

The chain carries TRBV9 and TRBJ2-3; 7 nucleotides match TRBD2. The V and J ends lost 2 bases and 1 base, in that order; junction bases with no gene match: 7. CDR1 SGDLS and CDR2 YYNGEE come from the germline V gene. This CDR3 region has 16 residues. CDR3 in amino acids: CASSVGAGWGTDTQYF. CDR3 bases: TGTGCCAGCAGCGTGGGAGCGGGGTGGGGCACAGATACGCAGTATTTT.

In this sample, this clone turned up a few times. A read error may account for a junction end that differs from germline. The chain joins TRBV30 to TRBJ2-1; D possibly matches TRBD1 or TRBD2 (5 bases each). The germline gives CDR1 GTSNPN, CDR2 SVGIG (reference sequence). The CDR3 runs to 14 residues. The chain's CDR3 is CAWSIGTAYIEQFF. Here the CDR3 DNA reads TGTGCCTGGAGTATTGGGACGGCTTACATTGAGCAGTTCTTC.

The chain uses TRBV29-1 and TRBJ1-4, with D unclear. The CDR3 runs to 13 residues. Germline V gene lookup returns CDR1 SQVTM and CDR2 ANQGSEA. The V gene lost 6 bases and the J gene lost 5 bases, with 13 bases spanning the gap. Here the CDR3 DNA reads TGCAGCGTACAGACTGTTCGAAATGAAAAACTGTTTTTT. Its protein product is CSVQTVRNEKLFF.

The genes are TRBV9 and TRBJ1-2; tentative D call: TRBD1 (6 bases). The germline CDR1 and CDR2 sequences are SGDLS and YYNGEE. Deletions cut 6 bases from V and 8 bases from J, with 26 bases between. This CDR3 is 16 amino acids long. The CDR3 loop is CASTTNSGAKGRGYTF. The CDR3 DNA is TGTGCCAGCACCACGAATTCGGGGGCCAAAGGTCGCGGCTACACCTTC.

This clone was seen more than once but under ten times. The chain links TRBV29-1 to TRBJ2-7; tentative D call: TRBD2 (7 bases). There are 13 residues in the CDR3. CDR1 SQVTM and CDR2 ANQGSEA come from the germline V gene. Trimming cost V 8 bases and J 3 bases, with 17 bases left between them. The CDR3 loop is CSHPWGGNYEQYF. CDR3 sequence (DNA): TGCAGCCACCCGTGGGGGGGCAACTACGAGCAGTACTTC.

This clone was detected ten times or more. The chain carries TRBV7-9 and TRBJ1-6; D gene uncertain. V lost 3 bases and J lost 6, with 3 bases in between. Germline CDR1 and CDR2: SEHNR and FQNEAQ (reference sequence). The CDR3 is 12 residues long. As DNA, the CDR3 is TGTGCCAGCAGCTTCCCTAATTCACCCCTCCACTTT. Translation gives CASSFPNSPLHF.

Points on this clone: Other nucleotide sequences in the sample specify the same CDR3. The chain uses TRBV28 and TRBJ2-1, with a tentative D call TRBD1 (6 bases). There are 14 residues in the CDR3. The germline V gene encodes CDR1 MDHEN and CDR2 SYDVKM. The V end lost 2 bases, the J end lost 2 bases, and 7 bases lay between the germline ends. The CDR3 DNA reads as TGTGCCAGCAGTTTACGGACAGCCTACAATGAGCAGTTCTTC. It specifies CASSLRTAYNEQFF.

This clone occurred a few times. The chain carries TRBV11-2 and TRBJ2-5; 12 bases align to TRBD1. CDR3 length: 18 residues. V trimming: 3 bases; J trimming: 5 bases; junction bases outside the gene matches: 13. CDR1 is SGHAT and CDR2 is FQNNGV in the germline V gene. The CDR3 DNA reads TGTGCCAGCAGCTTCATACCGGGACAGGGGGCGCGAGTGGAGACCCAGTACTTC. Translated, it gives CASSFIPGQGARVETQYF.

This clone appeared a few times. V usage is TRBV29-1 and J usage is TRBJ1-1; tentatively, D is TRBD1 (6 bases). The CDR3 length is 14 residues. Germline CDR1 is SQVTM and CDR2 is ANQGSEA. V dropped 1 base and J dropped 1 base, with 10 bases sitting between them. The CDR3, as DNA: TGCAGCGTTGAAGGCCTACAGGGGAACACTGAAGCTTTCTTT. This codes for CSVEGLQGNTEAFF.

The chain couples TRBV4-3 to TRBJ1-5, with a weak D call TRBD1 (5 bases). Germline assignment: CDR1 LGHNA and CDR2 YSLEER. The CDR3 covers 14 residues. The V and J ends lost 4 bases and 10 bases respectively, with 17 bases between them. As DNA, the CDR3 is TGCGCCAGCAGCCCCCGGGGGGGTGTCGGCCCCCAGCATTTT. As protein: CASSPRGGVGPQHF.

The V gene is TRBV29-1, the J gene TRBJ2-7; D unresolved. The CDR3 consists of 13 residues. Trimming took 4 bases from V and 5 from J, leaving 15 bases between them. The germline gives CDR1 SQVTM, CDR2 ANQGSEA. CDR3 sequence (DNA): TGCAGCGTTGTGATATTGGGCCCCGACGAGCAGTACTTC. Protein: CSVVILGPDEQYF.

This clone showed up just a few times. The chain couples TRBV25-1 to TRBJ2-3; D unresolved. Germline lookup yields CDR1 MGHDK and CDR2 SYGVNS. Trimming left V 7 bases short and J 3 bases short, with 14 bases between. CDR3 size: 14 residues. The CDR3 region has the DNA TGTGCCAGCACCCAAGCTGGGCCTACAGATACGCAGTATTTT. Its translation: CASTQAGPTDTQYF.

The chain uses TRBV28 and TRBJ1-5; TRBD1 matches at 7 bases. Germline CDR1 MDHEN, CDR2 SYDVKM. The V gene end was trimmed by 6 bases and the J gene end by 7 bases; junction bases not matched to a gene: 6. CDR3 length: 13 amino acids. The chain's CDR3 is CASRDDRAQPQHF. In DNA form, the CDR3 reads TGTGCCAGCAGAGACGACAGGGCCCAGCCCCAGCATTTT.

The chain recombines TRBV28 with TRBJ1-2, with 9 bases lining up with TRBD1. The CDR3 sequence is 14 residues long. Germline V lookup: CDR1 MDHEN, CDR2 SYDVKM. Germline trimming cut 5 bases from V and 5 bases from J; bases unmatched to any gene: 6. In DNA form, the CDR3 reads TGTGCCAGCAGTAACGACAGGGGGATTTATGGCTACACCTTC. This codes for CASSNDRGIYGYTF.

This clone was seen a few times. The gene calls are TRBV6-5 and TRBJ2-5; 9 nucleotides match TRBD1. V trimming: 5 bases; J trimming: 4 bases; junction bases outside the gene matches: 5. Germline CDR1 is MNHEY and CDR2 is SVGAGI. The CDR3 extends over 14 amino acids. The CDR3 sequence is CASSNRGPPETQYF. The CDR3 DNA sequence: TGTGCCAGCAGTAACAGGGGGCCCCCAGAGACCCAGTACTTC.